The 14 T cell receptor beta chains in this list originate from one sample, sequenced in a study of vaccination effects on CD4 cells after COVID-19. Their antigens are not known. Culture proceeded for 10 days, and CD4+ T cells were then isolated. This person's SARS-CoV-2 infection, confirmed by PCR, occurred between March and December 2020. BNT162b2 vaccine or mRNA-1273 vaccine was given to participants in two doses. Repertoires were generated with immunoSEQ multiplex PCR, while TCRdb's copy carries only in-frame clones and drops some. This sample has about 34,000 clones, with roughly four fifths found just once. The material sequenced was CD4+ T cells from PBMCs cultured without peptide, taken after COVID-19 vaccination. The receptors were gathered from a human donor who had a prior SARS-CoV-2 infection.

This clone was detected a few times. The J gene is TRBJ1-4, the V gene TRBV11-2; D remains ambiguous. Looked up from germline, CDR1 is SGHAT and CDR2 is FQNNGV. Trimming took 0 bases from V and 12 from J, leaving 11 bases between them. This CDR3 contains 13 residues. The CDR3 bases are TGTGCCAGCAGCTTAGATAGGGCTGGGGAACTGTTTTTT. This sequence encodes CASSLDRAGELFF. Supplemented by reference TRBV11-2 and TRBJ1-4, the full variable domain reads EAGVAQSPRYKIIEKRQSVAFWCNPISGHATLYWYQQILGQGPKLLIQFQNNGVVDDSQLPKDRFSAERLKGVDSTLKIQPAKLEDSAVYLCASSLDRAGELFFGSGTQLSVL.

This chain links TRBV27 with TRBJ1-2; the D gene is possibly TRBD1 (6 bases). Germline CDR1 reads MNHEY; CDR2 reads SMNVEV (reference sequence). The ends were cut back, 6 bases at V and 5 bases at J, with 16 bases in the middle. This CDR3 comprises 14 residues. The CDR3 DNA sequence: TGTGCCAGCAGCCGCCCAGGGGAGCCTTATGGCTACACCTTC. It codes for CASSRPGEPYGYTF.

The rearrangement joins TRBV13 to TRBJ1-2; 8 positions agree with TRBD1. Trimming cost V 1 base and J 8 bases; bases outside gene matches: 9. CDR3 length: 15 residues. CDR1 is PRHDT and CDR2 is FYEKMQ in the germline V gene (reference sequence). The CDR3 sequence is CASSLAPGGVLGYTF. The CDR3 nucleotides are TGTGCCAGCAGCTTAGCTCCAGGGGGCGTCTTAGGCTACACCTTC.

CDR3 nucleotide sequence: TGCGCCAGCAGCCAAGGGAGACCGGGACTAGTGATAAATGAGCAGTTCTTC. Translated, it gives CASSQGRPGLVINEQFF. The V gene is TRBV4-1, the J gene TRBJ2-1; 8 bases fit TRBD2. The germline CDR1 and CDR2 sequences are MGHRA and YSYEKL. The CDR3 runs 17 residues. J lost 7 bases, V lost 1 base, and 12 bases had no gene match.

The chain recombines TRBV18 with TRBJ1-3, with 8 nucleotides matching TRBD1. The CDR3 has 16 amino acids. With V trimmed by 4 bases and J by 0 bases, 5 bases remained unmatched. Germline V gene data show CDR1 as KGHSH and CDR2 as LQKENI. CDR3 nucleotide sequence: TGTGCCAGCTCACAGAGACAGGGGATCTCTGGAAACACCATATATTTT. Its translation is CASSQRQGISGNTIYF. The whole variable domain, remainder taken from reference TRBV18 and TRBJ1-3, is NAGVMQNPRHLVRRRGQEARLRCSPMKGHSHVYWYRQLPEEGLKFMVYLQKENIIDESGMPKERFSAEFPKEGPSILRIQQVVRGDSAAYFCASSQRQGISGNTIYFGEGSWLTVV.

As for this clone: It is likely a read error, because the conserved phenylalanine at the end of the CDR3 is missing. The DNA is left out, because the CDR3 cannot be placed on it with certainty; the CDR3 is given as TCRdb lists it. V is TRBV24-1 and J is TRBJ1-1; the table's D call, TRBD1, has no DNA check behind it. Germline V lookup: CDR1 KGHDR, CDR2 SFDVKD. The CDR3 is 13 amino acids in total, end residues counted. The CDR3 region is CATSDPGQGGSFL.

The chain employs TRBV9 and TRBJ2-3; 11 positions agree with TRBD2. CDR1 and CDR2 from the germline V gene are SGDLS and YYNGEE. Losses at the gene ends were 3 bases for V and 2 bases for J; bases not matched to a gene: 14. The CDR3 has 19 residues. The CDR3 is CASSDLTSGSVVSTDTQYF. Here the CDR3 DNA reads TGTGCCAGCAGCGATCTAACTAGCGGGAGCGTAGTCTCCACAGATACGCAGTATTTT. Together with reference TRBV9 and TRBJ2-3, the CDR3 gives the full variable domain: DSGVTQTPKHLITATGQRVTLRCSPRSGDLSVYWYQQSLDQGLQFLIQYYNGEERAKGNILERFSAQQFPDLHSELNLSSLELGDSALYFCASSDLTSGSVVSTDTQYFGPGTRLTVL.

This chain joins TRBV5-1 and TRBJ2-1; the match to TRBD2 covers 8 bases. The CDR3 is 15 residues long. CDR1 is SGHRS, CDR2 YFSETQ, per germline. V gave up 0 bases and J gave up 7 bases; unmatched junction bases: 6. The CDR3 nucleotides read TGCGCCAGCAGCTTGGTCGTTAGCGGGAAGAATGAGCAGTTCTTC. Translated, it gives CASSLVVSGKNEQFF.

The V gene is TRBV7-2, the J gene TRBJ2-1, with TRBD2 matching 8 bases. Per germline, CDR1 SGHTA and CDR2 FQGNSA. The CDR3 totals 14 residues. The V segment lost 3 bases and the J segment 9 bases; nucleotides outside the gene matches: 7. CDR3 region: CASSFGGGRVEQFF. CDR3 bases: TGTGCCAGCAGCTTCGGCGGGGGGAGGGTTGAGCAGTTCTTC.

V usage is TRBV5-4 and J usage is TRBJ1-2, with 7 bases aligning to TRBD1. V shed 3 bases, J shed 4 bases, and the junction held 9 bases outside the gene matches. From germline, CDR1 is SGHNT and CDR2 YYREEE (reference sequence). The CDR3 is made up of 15 amino acids. CDR3 amino acids: CASSSLKQGTYGYTF. The DNA of the CDR3 is TGTGCCAGCAGCTCTCTAAAACAGGGGACCTATGGCTACACCTTC.

In this sample, this clone turned up once. The V call is TRBV30, the J call TRBJ2-5, with 13 bases lining up with TRBD2. Germline V gives CDR1 GTSNPN, CDR2 SVGIG (reference sequence). V was clipped by 2 bases and J by 4 bases; unmatched bases: 4. The CDR3 spans 15 residues. The CDR3 loop reads CAWSRGLAGVETQYF. Here the CDR3 DNA reads TGTGCCTGGAGTAGAGGACTAGCGGGAGTAGAGACCCAGTACTTC.

This CDR3 reads CASSPGGAQYF. In nucleotides, the CDR3 is TGTGCCAGCAGCCCCGGGGGTGCCCAGTACTTC. V and J are TRBV7-9 and TRBJ2-5; the D gene is possibly TRBD2 (6 bases). Trimming removed 5 bases from V and 9 bases from J, with 10 bases in between. The V gene's germline CDR1 is SEHNR and CDR2 FQNEAQ (reference sequence). The CDR3 is made up of 11 amino acids.

The chain combines TRBV5-4 with TRBJ2-1; D is possibly TRBD1 (6 bases). In germline, CDR1 is SGHNT, CDR2 YYREEE (reference sequence). Trimming cost V 4 bases and J 8 bases, with 16 bases left between them. This CDR3 is 14 amino acids long. CDR3 sequence (DNA): TGTGCCAGCAGCCCCCGGGTACAGGGTCATGAGCAGTTCTTC. It specifies CASSPRVQGHEQFF. Using reference TRBV5-4 and TRBJ2-1 for the parts outside the CDR3, the full variable domain is ETGVTQSPTHLIKTRGQQVTLRCSSQSGHNTVSWYQQALGQGPQFIFQYYREEENGRGNFPPRFSGLQFPNYSSELNVNALELDDSALYLCASSPRVQGHEQFFGPGTRLTVL.

V and J are TRBV28 and TRBJ2-7; 7 positions match TRBD1. CDR1 and CDR2 (germline): MDHEN, SYDVKM. This CDR3 region has 13 residues. The V segment lost 5 bases and the J segment 6 bases; nucleotides outside the gene matches: 7. The CDR3 protein is CASSTGQLPEQYF. The CDR3 DNA follows: TGTGCCAGCAGTACGGGACAGCTGCCCGAGCAGTACTTC.